What follows is one TCR beta chain and its context. Trimming took 5 bases from V and 6 from J; bases not matched to a gene: 9. The CDR3 has 15 residues. Germline CDR1 SGHTA, CDR2 FQGNSA. The sample belongs to a study of T cell responses to AZD1222 COVID-19 vaccine. This table comes from immunoSEQ multiplex PCR, and its TCRdb copy is limited to in-frame clones, with some not included. The sample lists 150,000 to 200,000 clones, roughly 91% occurring once. This clonotype was obtained from an adult in good health. The rearrangement uses TRBV7-2 and TRBJ2-7; 11 positions agree with TRBD2. Sequenced material: peripheral blood, taken on day 0 of AZD1222 vaccination. The CDR3, as DNA: TGTGCCAGCAGCGTTACTAGCGGGAGTTTACGCGAGCAGTACTTC. It yields the protein CASSVTSGSLREQYF.